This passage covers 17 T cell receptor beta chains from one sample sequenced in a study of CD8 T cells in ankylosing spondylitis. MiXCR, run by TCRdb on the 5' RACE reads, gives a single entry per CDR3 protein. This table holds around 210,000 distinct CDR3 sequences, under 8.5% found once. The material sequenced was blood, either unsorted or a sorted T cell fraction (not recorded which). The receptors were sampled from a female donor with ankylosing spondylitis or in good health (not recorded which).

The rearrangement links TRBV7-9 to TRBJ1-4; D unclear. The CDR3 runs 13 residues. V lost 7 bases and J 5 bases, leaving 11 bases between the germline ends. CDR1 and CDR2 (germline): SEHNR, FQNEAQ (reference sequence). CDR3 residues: CASTQEGNEKLFF. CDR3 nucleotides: TGTGCCAGCACCCAGGAAGGGAATGAAAAACTGTTTTTT.

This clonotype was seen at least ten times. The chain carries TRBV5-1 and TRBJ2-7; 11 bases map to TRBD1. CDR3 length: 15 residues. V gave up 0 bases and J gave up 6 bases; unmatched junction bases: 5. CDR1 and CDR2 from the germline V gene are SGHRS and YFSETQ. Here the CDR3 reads CASSLAGTGGSEQYF. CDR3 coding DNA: TGCGCCAGCAGCTTGGCCGGGACAGGGGGGTCCGAGCAGTACTTC.

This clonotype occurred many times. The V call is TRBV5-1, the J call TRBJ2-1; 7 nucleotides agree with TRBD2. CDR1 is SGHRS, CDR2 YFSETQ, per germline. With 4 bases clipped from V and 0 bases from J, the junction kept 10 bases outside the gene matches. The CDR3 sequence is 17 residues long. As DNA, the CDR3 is TGCGCCAGCAGCCTCTCCGGGACTACTAGCTCCTACAATGAGCAGTTCTTC. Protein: CASSLSGTTSSYNEQFF.

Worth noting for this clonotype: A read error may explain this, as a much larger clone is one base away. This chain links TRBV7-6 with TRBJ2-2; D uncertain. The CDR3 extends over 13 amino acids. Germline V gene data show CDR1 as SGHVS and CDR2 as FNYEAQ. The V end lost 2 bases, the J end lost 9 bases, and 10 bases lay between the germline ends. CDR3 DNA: TGTGCCAGCAGCTTAATCCGGTGGAGGGAGCTGTTTTTT. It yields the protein CASSLIRWRELFF.

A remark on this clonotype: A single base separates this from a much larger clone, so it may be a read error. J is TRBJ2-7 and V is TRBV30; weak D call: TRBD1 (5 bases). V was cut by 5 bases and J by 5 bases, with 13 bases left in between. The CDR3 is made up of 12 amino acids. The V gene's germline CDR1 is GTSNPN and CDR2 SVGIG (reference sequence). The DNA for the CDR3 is TGTGCCTGGGACAATACAGGAAACGAGCAGTACTTC. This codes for CAWDNTGNEQYF.

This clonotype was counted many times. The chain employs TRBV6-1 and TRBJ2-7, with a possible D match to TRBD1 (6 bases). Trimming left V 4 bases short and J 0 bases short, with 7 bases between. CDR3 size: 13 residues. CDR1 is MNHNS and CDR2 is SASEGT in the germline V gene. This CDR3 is CASSGTVSYEQYF. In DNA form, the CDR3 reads TGTGCCAGCAGTGGGACAGTCTCCTACGAGCAGTACTTC.

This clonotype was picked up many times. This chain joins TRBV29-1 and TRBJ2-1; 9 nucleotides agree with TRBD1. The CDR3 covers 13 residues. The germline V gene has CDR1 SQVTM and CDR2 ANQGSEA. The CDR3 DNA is TGCGGGGGGAGGACAGGGGAGGATGATGAGCAGTTCTTC. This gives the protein CGGRTGEDDEQFF.

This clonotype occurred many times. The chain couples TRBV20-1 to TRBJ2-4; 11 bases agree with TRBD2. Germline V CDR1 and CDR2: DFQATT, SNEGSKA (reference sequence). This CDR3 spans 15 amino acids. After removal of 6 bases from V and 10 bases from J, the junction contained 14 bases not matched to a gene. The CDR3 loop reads CSAAELAGANWIQYF. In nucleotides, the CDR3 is TGCAGTGCCGCCGAACTAGCGGGAGCCAACTGGATTCAGTACTTC.

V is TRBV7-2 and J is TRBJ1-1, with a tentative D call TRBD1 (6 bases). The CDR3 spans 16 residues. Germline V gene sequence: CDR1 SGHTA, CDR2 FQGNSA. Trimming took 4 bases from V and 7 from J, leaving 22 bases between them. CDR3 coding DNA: TGTGCCAGCAGCTCAATCACTCCCGGGGGCTTGGGTGAAGCTTTCTTT. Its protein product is CASSSITPGGLGEAFF.

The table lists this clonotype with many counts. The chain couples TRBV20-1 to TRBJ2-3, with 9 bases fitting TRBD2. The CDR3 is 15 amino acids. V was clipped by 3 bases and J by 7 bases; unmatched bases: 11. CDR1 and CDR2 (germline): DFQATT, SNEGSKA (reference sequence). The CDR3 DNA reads TGCAGTGCTAGCCTCCCGGGACTAGCAGGGAATACGCAGTATTTT. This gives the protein CSASLPGLAGNTQYF.

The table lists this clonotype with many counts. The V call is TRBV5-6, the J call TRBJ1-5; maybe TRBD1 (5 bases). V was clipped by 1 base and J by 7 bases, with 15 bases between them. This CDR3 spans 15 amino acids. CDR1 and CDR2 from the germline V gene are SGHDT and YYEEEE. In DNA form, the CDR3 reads TGTGCCAGCAGCTTGTTTAACCGGGACGGACAGCCCCAGCATTTT. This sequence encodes CASSLFNRDGQPQHF.

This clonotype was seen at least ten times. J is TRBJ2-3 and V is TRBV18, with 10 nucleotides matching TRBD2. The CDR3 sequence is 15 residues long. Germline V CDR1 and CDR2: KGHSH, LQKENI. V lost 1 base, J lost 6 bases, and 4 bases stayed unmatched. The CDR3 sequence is CASSPLSSGSDTQYF. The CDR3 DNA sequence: TGTGCCAGCTCACCACTATCTAGCGGGAGTGATACGCAGTATTTT.

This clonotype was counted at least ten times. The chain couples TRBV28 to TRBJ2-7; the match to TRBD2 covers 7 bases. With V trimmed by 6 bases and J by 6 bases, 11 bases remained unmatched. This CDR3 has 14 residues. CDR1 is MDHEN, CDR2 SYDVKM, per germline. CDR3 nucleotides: TGTGCCAGCAGCCCCGGAGGGAGGGCCGTCGAGCAGTACTTC. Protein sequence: CASSPGGRAVEQYF.

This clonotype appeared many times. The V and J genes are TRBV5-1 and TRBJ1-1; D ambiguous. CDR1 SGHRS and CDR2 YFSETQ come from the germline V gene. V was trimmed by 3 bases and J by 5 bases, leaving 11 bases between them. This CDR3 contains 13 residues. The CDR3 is CASSSSPGTEAFF. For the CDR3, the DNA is TGCGCCAGCAGCTCATCCCCGGGAACTGAAGCTTTCTTT.

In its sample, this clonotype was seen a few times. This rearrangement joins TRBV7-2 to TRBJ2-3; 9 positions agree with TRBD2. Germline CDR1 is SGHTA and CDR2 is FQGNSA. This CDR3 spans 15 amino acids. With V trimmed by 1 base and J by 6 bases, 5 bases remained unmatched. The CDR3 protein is CASSLDGGRADTQYF. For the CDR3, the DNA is TGTGCCAGCAGCTTAGATGGCGGGAGGGCCGATACGCAGTATTTT. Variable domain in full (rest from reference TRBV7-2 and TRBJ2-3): GAGVSQSPSNKVTEKGKDVELRCDPISGHTALYWYRQSLGQGLEFLIYFQGNSAPDKSGLPSDRFSAERTGGSVSTLTIQRTQQEDSAVYLCASSLDGGRADTQYFGPGTRLTVL.

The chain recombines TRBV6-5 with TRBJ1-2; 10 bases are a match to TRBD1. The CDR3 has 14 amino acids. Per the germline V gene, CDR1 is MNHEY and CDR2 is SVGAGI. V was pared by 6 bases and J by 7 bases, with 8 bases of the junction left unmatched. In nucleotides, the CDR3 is TGTGCCAGCAGGCAGACAGGGGACAGGGGTGGCTACACCTTC. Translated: CASRQTGDRGGYTF.

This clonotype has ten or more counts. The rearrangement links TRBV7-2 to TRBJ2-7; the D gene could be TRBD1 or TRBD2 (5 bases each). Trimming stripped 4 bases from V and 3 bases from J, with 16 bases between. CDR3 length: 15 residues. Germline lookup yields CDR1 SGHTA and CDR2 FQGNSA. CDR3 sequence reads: CASSYFQGPGYEQYF. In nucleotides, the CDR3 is TGTGCCAGCAGCTATTTCCAGGGACCCGGCTACGAGCAGTACTTC.